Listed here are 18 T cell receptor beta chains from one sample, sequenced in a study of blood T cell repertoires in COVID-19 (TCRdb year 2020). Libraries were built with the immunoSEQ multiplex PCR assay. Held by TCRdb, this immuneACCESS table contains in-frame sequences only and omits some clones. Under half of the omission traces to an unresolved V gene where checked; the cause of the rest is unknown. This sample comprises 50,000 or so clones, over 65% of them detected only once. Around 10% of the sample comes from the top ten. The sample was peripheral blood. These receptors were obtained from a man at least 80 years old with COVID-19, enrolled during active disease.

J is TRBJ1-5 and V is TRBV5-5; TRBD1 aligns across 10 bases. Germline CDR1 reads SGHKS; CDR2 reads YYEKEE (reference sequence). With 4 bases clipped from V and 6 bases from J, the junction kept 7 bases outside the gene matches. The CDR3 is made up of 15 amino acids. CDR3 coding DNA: TGTGCCAGCAGCCCGTGGGGACAGGGGATTCAGCCCCAGCATTTT. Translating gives CASSPWGQGIQPQHF.

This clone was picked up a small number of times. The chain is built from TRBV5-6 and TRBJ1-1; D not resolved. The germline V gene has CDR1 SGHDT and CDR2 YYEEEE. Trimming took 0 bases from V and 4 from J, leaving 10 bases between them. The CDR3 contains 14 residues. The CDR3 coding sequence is TGTGCCAGCAGCTTGGCCGCGGGGAGCACTGAAGCTTTCTTT. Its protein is CASSLAAGSTEAFF.

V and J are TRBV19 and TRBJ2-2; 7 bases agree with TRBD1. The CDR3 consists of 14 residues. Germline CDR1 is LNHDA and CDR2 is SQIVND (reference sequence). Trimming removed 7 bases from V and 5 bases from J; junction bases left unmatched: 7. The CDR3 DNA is TGTGCCAGTACTGCGACAGGGCGGACCGGGGAGCTGTTTTTT. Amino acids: CASTATGRTGELFF.

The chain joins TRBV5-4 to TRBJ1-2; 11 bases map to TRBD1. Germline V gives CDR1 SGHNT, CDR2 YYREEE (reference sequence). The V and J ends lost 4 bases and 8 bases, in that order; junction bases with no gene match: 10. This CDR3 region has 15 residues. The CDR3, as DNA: TGTGCCAGCAGCCCAGGAGGACAGGGGGCTTTGGGCTACACCTTC. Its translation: CASSPGGQGALGYTF.

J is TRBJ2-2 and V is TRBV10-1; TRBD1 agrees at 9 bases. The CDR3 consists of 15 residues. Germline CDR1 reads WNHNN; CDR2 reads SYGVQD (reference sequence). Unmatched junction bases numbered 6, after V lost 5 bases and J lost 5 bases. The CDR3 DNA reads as TGCGCCAGCAGTCCCCGGGACAGGGCAACCGGGGAGCTGTTTTTT. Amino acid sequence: CASSPRDRATGELFF.

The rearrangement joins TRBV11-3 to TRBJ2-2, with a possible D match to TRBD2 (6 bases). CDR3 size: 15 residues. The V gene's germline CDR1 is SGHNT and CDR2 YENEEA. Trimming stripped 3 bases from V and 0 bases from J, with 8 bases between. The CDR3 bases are TGTGCCAGCAGCTTGGGGGGAACGAACACCGGGGAGCTGTTTTTT. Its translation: CASSLGGTNTGELFF.

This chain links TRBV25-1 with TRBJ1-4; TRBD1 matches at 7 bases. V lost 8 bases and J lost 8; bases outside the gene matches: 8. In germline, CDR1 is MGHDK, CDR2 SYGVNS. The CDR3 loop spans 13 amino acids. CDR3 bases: TGTGCCAGCCGACCCCCAGGGGGGGAAAAACTGTTTTTT. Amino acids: CASRPPGGEKLFF. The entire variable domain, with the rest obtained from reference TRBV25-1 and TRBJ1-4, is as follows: EADIYQTPRYLVIGTGKKITLECSQTMGHDKMYWYQQDPGMELHLIHYSYGVNSTEKGDLSSESTVSRIRTEHFPLTLESARPSHTSQYLCASRPPGGEKLFFGSGTQLSVL.

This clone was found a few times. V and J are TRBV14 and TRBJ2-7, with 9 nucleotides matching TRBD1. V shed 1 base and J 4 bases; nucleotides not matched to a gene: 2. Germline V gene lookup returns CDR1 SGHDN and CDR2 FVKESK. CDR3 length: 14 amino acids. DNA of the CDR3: TGTGCCAGCAGCCAAGGGACAGGGGTTTACGAGCAGTACTTC. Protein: CASSQGTGVYEQYF.

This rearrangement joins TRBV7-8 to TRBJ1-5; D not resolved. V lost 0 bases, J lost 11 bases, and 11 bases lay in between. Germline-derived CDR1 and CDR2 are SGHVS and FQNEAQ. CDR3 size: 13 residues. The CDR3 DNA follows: TGTGCCAGCAGCTTAGCAGATGGCTCGTCCCAGCATTTT. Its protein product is CASSLADGSSQHF. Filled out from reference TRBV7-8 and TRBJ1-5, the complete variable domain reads GAGVSQSPRYKVAKRGQDVALRCDPISGHVSLFWYQQALGQGPEFLTYFQNEAQLDKSGLPSDRFFAERPEGSVSTLKIQRTQQEDSAVYLCASSLADGSSQHFGDGTRLSIL.

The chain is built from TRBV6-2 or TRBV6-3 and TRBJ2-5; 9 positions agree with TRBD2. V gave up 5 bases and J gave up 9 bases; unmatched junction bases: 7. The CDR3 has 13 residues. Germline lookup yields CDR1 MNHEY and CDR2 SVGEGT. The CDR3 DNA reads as TGTGCCAGCAGTCCAATAGCGGGAGTCGCCCAGTACTTC. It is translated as CASSPIAGVAQYF.

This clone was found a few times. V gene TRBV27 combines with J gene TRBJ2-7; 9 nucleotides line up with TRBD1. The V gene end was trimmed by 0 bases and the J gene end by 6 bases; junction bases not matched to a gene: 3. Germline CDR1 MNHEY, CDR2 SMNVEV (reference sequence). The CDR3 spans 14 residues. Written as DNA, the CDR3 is TGTGCCAGCAGTTTATCCACAGGGGGCGTCGAGCAGTACTTC. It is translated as CASSLSTGGVEQYF.

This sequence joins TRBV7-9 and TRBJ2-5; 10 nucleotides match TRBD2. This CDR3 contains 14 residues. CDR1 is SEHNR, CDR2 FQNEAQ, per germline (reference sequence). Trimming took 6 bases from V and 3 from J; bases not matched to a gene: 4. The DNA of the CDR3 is TGTGCCAGCAGGGCCAGCGGGGGGGAAGAGACCCAGTACTTC. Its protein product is CASRASGGEETQYF.

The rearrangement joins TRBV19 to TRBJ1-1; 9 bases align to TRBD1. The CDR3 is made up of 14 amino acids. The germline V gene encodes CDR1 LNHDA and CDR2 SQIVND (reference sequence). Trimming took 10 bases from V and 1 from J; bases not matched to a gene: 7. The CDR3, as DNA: TGTGCCACCGTAGACAGGGGGGAGAACACTGAAGCTTTCTTT. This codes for CATVDRGENTEAFF. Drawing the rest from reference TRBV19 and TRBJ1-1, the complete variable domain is DGGITQSPKYLFRKEGQNVTLSCEQNLNHDAMYWYRQDPGQGLRLIYYSQIVNDFQKGDIAEGYSVSREKKESFPLTVTSAQKNPTAFYLCATVDRGENTEAFFGQGTRLTVV.

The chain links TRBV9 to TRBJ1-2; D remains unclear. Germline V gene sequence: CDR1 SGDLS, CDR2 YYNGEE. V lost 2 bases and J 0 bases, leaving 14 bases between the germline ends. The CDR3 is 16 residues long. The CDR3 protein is CASSVALPGSNYGYTF. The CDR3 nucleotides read TGTGCCAGCAGCGTGGCTCTACCAGGCTCTAACTATGGCTACACCTTC.

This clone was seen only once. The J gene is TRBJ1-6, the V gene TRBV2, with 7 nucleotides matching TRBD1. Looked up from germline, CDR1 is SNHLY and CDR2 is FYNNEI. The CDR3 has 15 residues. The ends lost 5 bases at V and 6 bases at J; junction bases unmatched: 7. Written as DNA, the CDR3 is TGTGCCAGCAGTCGACAGGGTAGGGCTAATTCACCCCTCCACTTT. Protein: CASSRQGRANSPLHF.

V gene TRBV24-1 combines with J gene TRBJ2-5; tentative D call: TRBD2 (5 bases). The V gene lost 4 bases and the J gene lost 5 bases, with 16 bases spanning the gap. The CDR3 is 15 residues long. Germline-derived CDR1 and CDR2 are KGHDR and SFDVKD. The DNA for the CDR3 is TGTGCCACCAGTGAGTTCGCCGGGGTCCGGGAGACCCAGTACTTC. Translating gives CATSEFAGVRETQYF.

The CDR3 spells CASSLRDRGNYGYTF. CDR3 DNA: TGCGCCAGCAGCCTAAGGGACAGGGGAAACTATGGCTACACCTTC. This rearrangement joins TRBV4-3 to TRBJ1-2, with TRBD1 matching 10 bases. This CDR3 is 15 amino acids long. CDR1 and CDR2 (germline): LGHNA, YSLEER. Germline trimming cut 4 bases from V and 2 bases from J; bases unmatched to any gene: 4.

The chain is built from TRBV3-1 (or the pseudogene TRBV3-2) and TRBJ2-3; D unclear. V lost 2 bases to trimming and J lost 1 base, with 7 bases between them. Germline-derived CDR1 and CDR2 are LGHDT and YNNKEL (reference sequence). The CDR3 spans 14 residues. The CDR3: CASSQRGRTDTQYF. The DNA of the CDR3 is TGTGCCAGCAGCCAACGTGGGCGCACAGATACGCAGTATTTT.